This entry lists 24 T cell receptor beta chains sequenced from one sample in a study of blood T cell repertoires in COVID-19 (dated by TCRdb to the early 2020s). Libraries were prepared through the immunoSEQ multiplex PCR assay. Held by TCRdb, this immuneACCESS table contains in-frame sequences only and omits some clones. Under half of the omission traces to an unresolved V gene where checked; the cause of the rest is unknown. In all, the sample holds around 100,000 clones, and approximately 84% of those were seen once. In total, the top ten clones hold roughly 1.4% of the sample. Sequencing input: peripheral blood. The receptors here all came from a man between 35 and 55 years old with acute or convalescent COVID-19.

This sequence joins TRBV6-5 and TRBJ1-1, with a weak D call TRBD1 (5 bases). This CDR3 is built from 14 residues. V lost 6 bases, J lost 4 bases, and 15 bases lay in between. Germline V gives CDR1 MNHEY, CDR2 SVGAGI. The CDR3 spells CASRRERGGTEAFF. CDR3 nucleotide sequence: TGTGCCAGCAGGCGGGAGCGGGGGGGCACTGAAGCTTTCTTT.

J is TRBJ1-2 and V is TRBV3-1 (or the pseudogene TRBV3-2); tentatively, D is TRBD1 (5 bases). The germline CDR1 and CDR2 sequences are LGHDT and YNNKEL (reference sequence). Trimming removed 1 base from V and 5 bases from J, with 14 bases in between. The CDR3 is 15 residues long. The CDR3, as DNA: TGTGCCAGCAGCCAAGGCCCGGGGGGGAAATATGGCTACACCTTC. Amino acids: CASSQGPGGKYGYTF.

This clone was counted between two and nine times. The chain has TRBV6-2 or TRBV6-3 and TRBJ2-3; D is possibly TRBD1 (5 bases). The CDR3 length is 15 residues. Germline loops: CDR1 MNHEY, CDR2 SVGEGT. The germline V and J ends were trimmed by 5 bases and 7 bases, with 19 bases remaining between them. The CDR3 nucleotides read TGTGCCAGCAGTGCTTGGCTAGGGGTTTCCTATACGCAGTATTTT. This gives the protein CASSAWLGVSYTQYF.

CDR3 nucleotide sequence: TGTGCCAGCAGTGAACTTTCAGGGGTCAATTCACCCCTCCACTTT. Translation: CASSELSGVNSPLHF. This chain uses TRBV6-1 with TRBJ1-6; TRBD1 might be the D (6 bases). CDR3 length: 15 amino acids. V was shortened by 2 bases and J by 7 bases, with 12 bases between the two germline ends. CDR1 MNHNS and CDR2 SASEGT come from the germline V gene.

This clone has a single count. The CDR3 loop reads CASSMGQGTDTQYF. CDR3 sequence (DNA): TGCGCCAGCAGCATGGGACAGGGGACAGATACGCAGTATTTT. The chain uses TRBV5-1 and TRBJ2-3; 10 nucleotides match TRBD1. This CDR3 is built from 14 residues. CDR1 is SGHRS and CDR2 is YFSETQ in the germline V gene. V trimming: 4 bases; J trimming: 3 bases; junction bases outside the gene matches: 2.

V is TRBV19 and J is TRBJ1-5; D perhaps matches TRBD1 (6 bases). The V and J ends lost 3 bases and 4 bases respectively, with 16 bases between them. Germline CDR1 is LNHDA and CDR2 is SQIVND (reference sequence). The CDR3 spans 16 residues. Here the CDR3 DNA reads TGTGCCAGTAGTATTACAGGGACGGGAGGAAATCAGCCCCAGCATTTT. As protein: CASSITGTGGNQPQHF.

The gene calls are TRBV5-1 and TRBJ1-2; TRBD1 matches at 9 bases. Germline V gives CDR1 SGHRS, CDR2 YFSETQ. The CDR3 has 15 residues. V lost 1 base to trimming and J lost 0 bases; unmatched junction nucleotides: 1. In DNA form, the CDR3 reads TGCGCCAGCAGCTTGACAGGGGGCGCTAACTATGGCTACACCTTC. The encoded protein is CASSLTGGANYGYTF.

The rearrangement joins TRBV29-1 to TRBJ2-7; 11 bases align to TRBD2. The CDR3 is 13 residues long. CDR1 and CDR2 (germline): SQVTM, ANQGSEA. CDR3 amino acids: CSGLAGGYNEQYF. The CDR3, as DNA: TGCAGTGGTCTAGCGGGGGGATATAACGAGCAGTACTTC.

V is TRBV2 and J is TRBJ1-4, with 8 bases matching TRBD1. In germline, CDR1 is SNHLY, CDR2 FYNNEI. V shed 11 bases and J 11 bases; nucleotides not matched to a gene: 10. The length of the CDR3 is 12 residues. CDR3 sequence reads: CASRQGTRKLFF. CDR3 coding DNA: TGTGCCTCCAGACAGGGGACGAGGAAACTGTTTTTT.

J is TRBJ2-5 and V is TRBV4-3, with 7 bases matching TRBD2. The CDR3 consists of 15 residues. The J segment lost 2 bases and the V segment lost 2 bases, leaving 5 bases of the junction unmatched. The germline V gene encodes CDR1 LGHNA and CDR2 YSLEER. The CDR3 DNA is TGCGCCAGCAGCCAACTGGGACTACGACAAGAGACCCAGTACTTC. This codes for CASSQLGLRQETQYF.

The chain uses TRBV5-1 and TRBJ2-1; no definite D call. The length of the CDR3 is 13 residues. Germline V gives CDR1 SGHRS, CDR2 YFSETQ. Trimming pared 3 bases from V and 9 bases from J, leaving 13 bases between. The CDR3 here is CASSWNIQAEQFF. The DNA for the CDR3 is TGCGCCAGCAGCTGGAATATCCAGGCTGAGCAGTTCTTC.

The chain combines TRBV4-3 with TRBJ2-2; 10 positions agree with TRBD2. CDR1 is LGHNA and CDR2 is YSLEER in the germline V gene. The CDR3 is made up of 16 amino acids. With 1 base clipped from V and 4 bases from J, the junction kept 3 bases outside the gene matches. The CDR3 here is CASSQVASGGTGELFF. CDR3 in DNA: TGCGCCAGCAGCCAAGTAGCTAGCGGGGGCACCGGGGAGCTGTTTTTT.

V is TRBV7-2 and J is TRBJ1-1, with 9 bases identical to TRBD1. This CDR3 spans 13 amino acids. The trim removed 5 bases at V and 10 bases at J, leaving 8 bases unmatched. CDR1 SGHTA and CDR2 FQGNSA come from the germline V gene. CDR3 bases: TGTGCCAGCAGCGCCCGGACAGGGGAAAGAGCTTTCTTT. The encoded protein is CASSARTGERAFF.

The J gene is TRBJ2-5, the V gene TRBV7-8, with D perhaps matching TRBD1 (5 bases). In germline, CDR1 is SGHVS, CDR2 FQNEAQ. The V gene lost 0 bases and the J gene lost 7 bases, with 15 bases spanning the gap. CDR3 length: 15 residues. The CDR3 sequence: CASSLAHRRTGTQYF. The CDR3 DNA follows: TGTGCCAGCAGCTTAGCCCACCGGAGAACAGGGACCCAGTACTTC. The variable domain in full, with the rest retrieved from reference TRBV7-8 and TRBJ2-5, is GAGVSQSPRYKVAKRGQDVALRCDPISGHVSLFWYQQALGQGPEFLTYFQNEAQLDKSGLPSDRFFAERPEGSVSTLKIQRTQQEDSAVYLCASSLAHRRTGTQYFGPGTRLLVL.

This chain links TRBV29-1 with TRBJ2-3; D not certain. V shed 3 bases and J shed 5 bases, with 6 bases lying between them. In germline, CDR1 is SQVTM, CDR2 ANQGSEA. The CDR3 loop spans 11 amino acids. The CDR3 DNA follows: TGCAGCGTTGACCGACTAGATACGCAGTATTTT. Protein: CSVDRLDTQYF.

In the case of this clone: One end of the junction fails to match germline, which may point to a read error. The chain employs TRBV7-2 and TRBJ2-6, with D maybe TRBD2 (6 bases). The CDR3 consists of 13 residues. CDR1 is SGHTA and CDR2 is FQGNSA in the germline V gene. CDR3 nucleotide sequence: TGTGCCAGCAGCCCGGACGGGGGCAACGTCCTGACTTTC. It specifies CASSPDGGNVLTF.

The gene calls are TRBV2 and TRBJ1-2; possibly TRBD1 for D (5 bases). The CDR3 extends over 13 amino acids. Looked up from germline, CDR1 is SNHLY and CDR2 is FYNNEI. V lost 6 bases, J lost 0 bases, and 8 bases lay in between. The CDR3 spells CASRGGTNYGYTF. Here the CDR3 DNA reads TGTGCCAGCAGGGGGGGGACTAACTATGGCTACACCTTC.

This clone has only one observation. V is TRBV11-2 and J is TRBJ2-5; D is uncertain. CDR3 length equals 13 residues. V was pared by 3 bases and J by 5 bases, with 10 bases between. CDR1 is SGHAT and CDR2 is FQNNGV in the germline V gene. CDR3 protein: CASSFSGWETQYF. CDR3 DNA: TGTGCCAGCAGCTTTTCGGGTTGGGAGACCCAGTACTTC.

The CDR3 sequence is CASTKVGLITDTQYF. Here the CDR3 DNA reads TGTGCCAGTACAAAAGTGGGACTGATCACAGATACGCAGTATTTT. V and J are TRBV19 and TRBJ2-3, with D perhaps matching TRBD2 (6 bases). Trimming shortened V by 7 bases and J by 2 bases, and 16 bases separated the two germline ends. Germline V gives CDR1 LNHDA, CDR2 SQIVND (reference sequence). This CDR3 region has 15 residues.

This rearrangement joins TRBV11-2 to TRBJ2-5; 7 nucleotides line up with TRBD2. Trimming removed 3 bases from V and 5 bases from J; junction bases left unmatched: 15. Germline V gene lookup returns CDR1 SGHAT and CDR2 FQNNGV. The CDR3 is 17 residues long. CDR3 loop: CASSFSQRGLNGETQYF. The CDR3 DNA reads as TGTGCCAGCAGCTTCTCCCAGCGGGGTTTAAACGGGGAGACCCAGTACTTC.

This rearrangement joins TRBV2 to TRBJ1-5, with a tentative D call TRBD1 (6 bases). The CDR3 runs to 15 residues. The germline V gene has CDR1 SNHLY and CDR2 FYNNEI. V was trimmed by 4 bases and J by 1 base, leaving 11 bases between them. The DNA of the CDR3 is TGTGCCAGCAGTGTGTACAGGGCCAGCAATCAGCCCCAGCATTTT. Its translation: CASSVYRASNQPQHF.

There are a few counts of this clone. V usage is TRBV11-2 and J usage is TRBJ2-1, with 9 bases lining up with TRBD1. CDR3 length: 14 amino acids. Per germline, CDR1 SGHAT and CDR2 FQNNGV. V was pared by 2 bases and J by 9 bases, with 5 bases of the junction left unmatched. DNA for the CDR3: TGTGCCAGCAGCTTAACAGGGGGCTTGGGTGAGCAGTTCTTC. Translation gives CASSLTGGLGEQFF.

V gene TRBV19 combines with J gene TRBJ1-5, with D possibly TRBD1 on 5 matching bases. CDR1 is LNHDA and CDR2 is SQIVND in the germline V gene (reference sequence). The CDR3 runs to 13 residues. Between the trimmed V and J ends, which lost 7 bases and 3 bases, there was a span of 10 bases. The CDR3, as DNA: TGTGCCAGTATGAGCAGGGACAATCAGCCCCAGCATTTT. Amino acid sequence: CASMSRDNQPQHF.

The V gene is TRBV11-2, the J gene TRBJ2-4, with TRBD2 as a possible D gene (6 bases). V lost 2 bases and J 7 bases, leaving 15 bases between the germline ends. The CDR3 consists of 15 residues. Germline lookup yields CDR1 SGHAT and CDR2 FQNNGV. The DNA for the CDR3 is TGTGCCAGCAGCTTATACACCGGGACTCTGAACATTCAGTACTTC. Its protein is CASSLYTGTLNIQYF. The full variable domain, in which reference TRBV11-2 and TRBJ2-4 provide the parts outside the CDR3, is EAGVAQSPRYKIIEKRQSVAFWCNPISGHATLYWYQQILGQGPKLLIQFQNNGVVDDSQLPKDRFSAERLKGVDSTLKIQPAKLEDSAVYLCASSLYTGTLNIQYFGAGTRLSVL.